Listed below are T cell receptor beta chains from one sample, sequenced in a study of blood T cell repertoires in COVID-19. Clones were read by immunoSEQ multiplex PCR, and TCRdb kept only the in-frame ones, dropping some. The profile shows around 360,000 clones, roughly 86% of them singletons. Sequencing used peripheral blood. The receptors derive from a woman aged 25 to 39 with COVID-19, enrolled during active disease. CDR3s include the opening cysteine and the closing phenylalanine or tryptophan. A D gene is named only where the DNA matches it firmly. Clone size is given for some rows only: seen once, a few or many times, or a class if the clone is expanded.

cdr3_aa	cdr3_nt	d_call	clone_size	v_call	j_call
CASSAQGAQNHEQYF	TGTGCCAGCAGCGCGCAGGGGGCGCAGAACCACGAGCAGTACTTC	TRBD1	.	TRBV9	TRBJ2-7
CASSPFGQGGYEQYF	TGTGCCAGCTCACCCTTCGGACAGGGAGGGTACGAGCAGTACTTC	.	.	TRBV18	TRBJ2-7
CASSRREGVDAEQFF	TGTGCCAGCAGCCGGAGAGAGGGAGTGGACGCTGAGCAGTTCTTC	.	.	TRBV9	TRBJ2-1
CATSLAASTDTQYF	TGTGCCACCAGTCTAGCGGCCTCCACAGATACGCAGTATTTT	TRBD2	once	TRBV24-1	TRBJ2-3
CAISDPPRYSDEQFF	TGTGCCATCAGTGACCCCCCGAGATATAGCGATGAGCAGTTCTTC	.	.	TRBV10-3	TRBJ2-1
CASSSTAPSTGELFF	TGTGCCAGCAGCTCCACGGCTCCTAGCACCGGGGAGCTGTTTTTT	.	.	TRBV7-3	TRBJ2-2
CASSSRSGEYNEQFF	TGTGCCAGCAGCTCCCGTAGCGGGGAGTACAATGAGCAGTTCTTC	TRBD2	.	TRBV27	TRBJ2-1
CAWNGDTVYEQYF	TGTGCCTGGAACGGTGACACTGTCTACGAGCAGTACTTC	.	.	TRBV30	TRBJ2-7
CASSKELAGSYEQYF	TGTGCCAGTAGTAAGGAACTAGCGGGGAGCTACGAGCAGTACTTC	TRBD2	.	TRBV19	TRBJ2-7
CASGGGRGYAGELFF	TGTGCCAGCGGAGGGGGGAGGGGGTACGCCGGGGAGCTGTTTTTT	.	once	TRBV19	TRBJ2-2
CASGPQGHNTEAFF	TGTGCCAGCGGACCACAGGGGCATAACACTGAAGCTTTCTTT	TRBD1	.	TRBV27	TRBJ1-1
CASSSGGTEAFF	TGTGCCAGCAGCTCAGGGGGCACTGAAGCTTTCTTT	TRBD1	many	TRBV11-1	TRBJ1-1
CASGGLIDYTEAFF	TGTGCCAGCGGGGGACTGATCGATTACACTGAAGCTTTCTTT	.	.	TRBV2	TRBJ1-1
CAWSLGGPGGELFF	TGTGCCTGGAGTTTGGGGGGGCCTGGCGGGGAGCTGTTTTTT	.	.	TRBV30	TRBJ2-2
CASSEVGQNPRAEAFF	TGCGCCAGCAGTGAAGTGGGACAGAACCCTCGGGCTGAAGCTTTCTTT	TRBD1	once	TRBV10-2	TRBJ1-1
CASSPRDRRYEQYF	TGTGCCAGCAGCCCCCGGGACAGAAGGTACGAGCAGTACTTC	TRBD1	.	TRBV14	TRBJ2-7
CASSLEGPAGELFF	TGTGCCAGCAGCTTGGAGGGCCCGGCCGGGGAGCTGTTTTTT	.	.	TRBV11-3	TRBJ2-2
CASRTSGSNIQYF	TGCGCCAGCAGGACTAGCGGGAGCAACATTCAGTACTTC	TRBD2	.	TRBV10-2	TRBJ2-4
CASTPGVGSYEQYF	TGTGCCAGCACCCCCGGGGTGGGCTCCTACGAGCAGTACTTC	.	.	TRBV27	TRBJ2-7
CASSQETSLSPYEQYF	TGTGCCAGCAGCCAAGAGACTAGTTTGTCACCTTACGAGCAGTACTTC	.	.	TRBV4-2	TRBJ2-7
CASSTGTGAGLEYNEQFF	TGTGCCAGCAGCACGGGGACAGGGGCGGGACTAGAATACAATGAGCAGTTCTTC	TRBD1	.	TRBV13	TRBJ2-1
CATSTGANYGYTF	TGCGCCACCTCGACAGGGGCCAACTATGGCTACACCTTC	TRBD1	.	TRBV10-1	TRBJ1-2
CASSHETLHF	TGTGCCAGCAGCCACGAGACCCTCCACTTT	.	few	TRBV11-2	TRBJ1-6
CASSRDRAISGSSYNEQFF	TGTGCCAGCAGCAGGGACAGGGCTATTAGCGGGAGCTCCTACAATGAGCAGTTCTTC	.	.	TRBV5-4	TRBJ2-1
CASSLTPRSNRGIGETQYF	TGTGCCAGCAGTCTCACCCCTCGGTCTAACAGGGGGATCGGGGAGACCCAGTACTTC	TRBD1	.	TRBV27	TRBJ2-5
CASSFLWTSGRVGHNEQFF	TGTGCCAGCAGTTTTCTCTGGACTAGCGGGAGGGTGGGCCACAATGAGCAGTTCTTC	TRBD2	.	TRBV27	TRBJ2-1
CASSDSSTGELFF	TGTGCCAGCAGTGACTCGAGCACCGGGGAGCTGTTTTTT	.	many	TRBV6-4	TRBJ2-2
CASSPGGLAGTRNAGELFF	TGTGCCAGCAGCCCAGGGGGACTAGCGGGAACCCGTAACGCCGGGGAGCTGTTTTTT	TRBD2	once	TRBV7-9	TRBJ2-2
CASSPPPSSGANVLTF	TGTGCCAGCTCACCACCGCCGAGCTCTGGGGCCAACGTCCTGACTTTC	.	.	TRBV18	TRBJ2-6
CASSLSRGGETQYF	TGCGCCAGCAGTCTAAGCAGGGGAGGGGAGACCCAGTACTTC	.	once	TRBV10-2	TRBJ2-5
CASSPSGGSNQPQHF	TGTGCCAGCAGTCCCTCGGGGGGGAGCAATCAGCCCCAGCATTTT	.	.	TRBV28	TRBJ1-5
CASSSRTSGRGRGDNEQFF	TGCGCCAGCAGCTCCCGGACTAGCGGGAGGGGGCGGGGAGACAATGAGCAGTTCTTC	TRBD2	.	TRBV4-1	TRBJ2-1
CASSEEDKENTGELFF	TGTGCCAGCAGTGAAGAAGACAAAGAAAATACCGGGGAGCTGTTTTTT	.	.	TRBV2	TRBJ2-2
CASKGADTQYF	TGTGCCAGCAAGGGGGCAGATACGCAGTATTTT	.	.	TRBV12-3/TRBV12-4	TRBJ2-3
CASSDLTDTQYF	TGTGCCAGCAGTGACCTTACAGATACGCAGTATTTT	.	once	TRBV25-1	TRBJ2-3
CASSLSTQGAYEQYF	TGTGCCAGCAGCTTGTCCACACAGGGGGCTTACGAGCAGTACTTC	TRBD1	.	TRBV5-5	TRBJ2-7
CASSIIWPVLQGPGANVLTF	TGTGCCAGTAGTATAATTTGGCCCGTACTACAGGGTCCTGGGGCCAACGTCCTGACTTTC	.	.	TRBV19	TRBJ2-6
CASSPPWTLPGNTIYF	TGTGCCAGCTCACCACCGTGGACACTCCCTGGAAACACCATATATTTT	.	.	TRBV18	TRBJ1-3
CSVGRGGSIGELFF	TGCAGCGTTGGCAGGGGAGGGAGTATCGGGGAGCTGTTTTTT	.	.	TRBV29-1	TRBJ2-2
CASSLSKTQYF	TGTGCCAGCAGCCTCAGTAAGACCCAGTACTTC	.	.	TRBV11-2	TRBJ2-5
CARVRDRGSDEQFF	TGTGCCAGGGTCCGGGACAGGGGTAGCGATGAGCAGTTCTTC	TRBD1	.	TRBV6-4	TRBJ2-1
CASTGAGFGGTGELFF	TGTGCCAGCACGGGAGCCGGGTTCGGAGGCACCGGGGAGCTGTTTTTT	.	once	TRBV6-4	TRBJ2-2
CASSLIPTSGYNEQFF	TGCGCCAGCAGCCTAATACCGACTAGCGGCTACAATGAGCAGTTCTTC	TRBD2	few	TRBV5-1	TRBJ2-1
CASSLDVRRGSTDTQYF	TGTGCCAGCAGCTTAGATGTCCGCCGAGGGTCCACAGATACGCAGTATTTT	.	.	TRBV11-2	TRBJ2-3
CASRDRVAGNTIYF	TGTGCCAGCCGGGACAGGGTGGCTGGAAACACCATATATTTT	TRBD1	.	TRBV6-5	TRBJ1-3